A single sample is the source of the 3 T cell receptor beta chains below, sequenced in a study of CD8 T cells in Susac syndrome. RNA amounts of about 0.5 to 1 ug underwent reverse transcription with random hexamers. TCRdb recomputed calls from the immunoSEQ multiplex PCR reads with MiXCR, one row per CDR3 protein. The sample shows fewer than 80,000 distinct CDR3 sequences, more than 85% of them seen only once. The sequenced sample consisted of CD8+ T cells from PBMCs. The receptors come from a human donor in good health.

The chain combines TRBV12-3 or TRBV12-4 with TRBJ2-3; D call uncertain. The CDR3 runs to 15 residues. The V and J ends lost 6 bases and 2 bases respectively, with 15 bases between them. CDR3 nucleotide sequence: TGTGCCAGCAGCCCCCCGCGTAGGTTCACAGATACGCAGTATTTT. Protein product: CASSPPRRFTDTQYF.

The CDR3 coding sequence is TGTGCCAGCAGCCCAAGGGTGCAGAGCTCCTACGAGCAGTACTTC. Translating it yields CASSPRVQSSYEQYF. The gene calls are TRBV7-9 and TRBJ2-7, with D unclear. The CDR3 covers 15 residues. In germline, CDR1 is SEHNR, CDR2 FQNEAQ (reference sequence). The V end lost 5 bases, the J end lost 0 bases, and 14 bases lay between the germline ends.

This chain joins TRBV7-9 and TRBJ2-6; maybe TRBD1 (5 bases). V lost 5 bases to trimming and J lost 0 bases, with 17 bases between them. The CDR3 runs to 18 residues. The germline V gene encodes CDR1 SEHNR and CDR2 FQNEAQ (reference sequence). The CDR3 protein is CASSPPTGVNSGANVLTF. The CDR3 region has the DNA TGTGCCAGCAGCCCCCCCACAGGAGTAAACTCTGGGGCCAACGTCCTGACTTTC.